The present TCR beta chain was sequenced within a study of metastatic and nonmetastatic thyroid tumors. Overall study: Comparative analysis of repertoires was undertaken across blood and tumor or nodule tissue obtained from malignant and benign thyroid patients.

This clone was seen ten or more times. What it recognizes is unknown. This specimen includes other DNA sequences encoding the same CDR3. How the authors handled the data: In papillary thyroid cancer, a distant-metastasis classifier was built using CDR3 differences across clinicopathological groups. TCRdb re-processed the PCR reads through MiXCR. The V and J calls and clone size come from TCRdb's table, not from the authors' own analysis. Here the sample spans about 40,000 clones, around 10% being singletons. This CDR3 comprises 15 residues. Germline V lookup: CDR1 KGHSH, CDR2 LQKENI. Germline trimming cut 2 bases from V and 0 bases from J; bases unmatched to any gene: 0. General observations from the study: Relative to benign nodules, malignant thyroid tumors were reportedly characterized by significantly elevated TCR beta diversity in blood and tumor.

No patient had received any treatment before thyroid surgery. What was sequenced was blood. This clonotype was sampled from a female donor with papillary thyroid cancer or a benign thyroid nodule (not recorded which). Some clones in this sample may be carry-over from other donors' samples. V is TRBV18 and J is TRBJ1-4; 7 bases line up with TRBD1. CDR3 DNA sequence: TGTGCCAGCTCACCAGGGACAGCAACTAATGAAAAACTGTTTTTT. It encodes CASSPGTATNEKLFF. The variable domain in full, completed from reference TRBV18 and TRBJ1-4, reads NAGVMQNPRHLVRRRGQEARLRCSPMKGHSHVYWYRQLPEEGLKFMVYLQKENIIDESGMPKERFSAEFPKEGPSILRIQQVVRGDSAAYFCASSPGTATNEKLFFGSGTQLSVL.